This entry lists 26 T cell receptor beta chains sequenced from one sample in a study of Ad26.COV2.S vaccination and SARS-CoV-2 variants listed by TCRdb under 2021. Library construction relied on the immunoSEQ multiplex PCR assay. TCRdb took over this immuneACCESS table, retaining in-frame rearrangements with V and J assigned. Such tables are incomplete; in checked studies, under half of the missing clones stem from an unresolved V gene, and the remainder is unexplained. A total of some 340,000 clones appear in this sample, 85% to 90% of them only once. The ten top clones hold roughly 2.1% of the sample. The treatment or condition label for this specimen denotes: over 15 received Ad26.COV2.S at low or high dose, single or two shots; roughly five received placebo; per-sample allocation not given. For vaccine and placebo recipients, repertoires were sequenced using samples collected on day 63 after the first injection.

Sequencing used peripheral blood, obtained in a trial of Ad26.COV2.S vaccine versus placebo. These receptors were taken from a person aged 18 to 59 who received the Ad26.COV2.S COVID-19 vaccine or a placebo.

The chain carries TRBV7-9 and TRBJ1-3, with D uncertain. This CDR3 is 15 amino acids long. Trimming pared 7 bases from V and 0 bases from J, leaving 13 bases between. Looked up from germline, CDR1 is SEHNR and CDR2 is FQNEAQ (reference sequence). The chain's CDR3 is CASNRGDSSGNTIYF. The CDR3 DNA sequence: TGTGCCAGCAATCGCGGGGATAGCTCTGGAAACACCATATATTTT.

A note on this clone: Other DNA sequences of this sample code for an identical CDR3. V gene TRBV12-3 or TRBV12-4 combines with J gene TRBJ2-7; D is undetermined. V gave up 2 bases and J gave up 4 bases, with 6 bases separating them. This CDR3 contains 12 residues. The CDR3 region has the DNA TGTGCCAGCAGTTTAACGGGTTACGAGCAGTACTTC. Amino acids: CASSLTGYEQYF.

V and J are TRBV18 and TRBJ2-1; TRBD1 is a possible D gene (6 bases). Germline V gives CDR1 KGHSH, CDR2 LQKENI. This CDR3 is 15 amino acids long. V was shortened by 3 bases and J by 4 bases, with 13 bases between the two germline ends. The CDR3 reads CASSPSSTGYNEQFF. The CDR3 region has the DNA TGTGCCAGCTCACCTTCTTCGACAGGTTACAATGAGCAGTTCTTC.

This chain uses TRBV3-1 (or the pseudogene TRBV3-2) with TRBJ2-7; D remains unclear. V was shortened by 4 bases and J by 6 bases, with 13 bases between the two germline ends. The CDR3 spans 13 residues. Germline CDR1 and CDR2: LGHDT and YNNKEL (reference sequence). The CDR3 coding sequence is TGTGCCAGCAGCCCCATCTCGATTGGCGAGCAGTACTTC. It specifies CASSPISIGEQYF.

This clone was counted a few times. This chain's CDR3 is CASSVALQGLNTEAFF. The CDR3 region has the DNA TGTGCCAGCAGTGTCGCCCTTCAGGGGTTGAACACTGAAGCTTTCTTT. This chain connects TRBV27 to TRBJ1-1; D perhaps matches TRBD1 (6 bases). V was trimmed by 5 bases and J by 0 bases, leaving 16 bases between them. This CDR3 is built from 16 residues. Per the germline V gene, CDR1 is MNHEY and CDR2 is SMNVEV (reference sequence).

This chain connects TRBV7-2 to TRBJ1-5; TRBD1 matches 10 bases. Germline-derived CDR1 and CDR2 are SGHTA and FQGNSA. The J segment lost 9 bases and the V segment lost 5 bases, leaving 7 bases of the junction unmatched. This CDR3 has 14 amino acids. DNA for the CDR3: TGTGCCAGCAGCCCGGTGGGACAGGGGTCGCCCCAGCATTTT. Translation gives CASSPVGQGSPQHF.

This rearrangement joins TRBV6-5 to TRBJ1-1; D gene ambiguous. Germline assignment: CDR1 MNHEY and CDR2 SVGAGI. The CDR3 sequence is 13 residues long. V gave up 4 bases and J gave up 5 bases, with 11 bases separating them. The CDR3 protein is CASSFQRETEAFF. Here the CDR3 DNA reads TGTGCCAGCAGTTTCCAGCGGGAGACTGAAGCTTTCTTT.

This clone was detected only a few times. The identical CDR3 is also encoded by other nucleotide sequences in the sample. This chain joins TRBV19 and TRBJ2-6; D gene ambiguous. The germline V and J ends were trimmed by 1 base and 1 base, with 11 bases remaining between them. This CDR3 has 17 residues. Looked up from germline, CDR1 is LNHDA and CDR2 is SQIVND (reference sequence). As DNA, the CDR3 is TGTGCCAGTAGTATAGTGGGGAAAAGATCTGGGGCCAACGTCCTGACTTTC. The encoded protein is CASSIVGKRSGANVLTF.

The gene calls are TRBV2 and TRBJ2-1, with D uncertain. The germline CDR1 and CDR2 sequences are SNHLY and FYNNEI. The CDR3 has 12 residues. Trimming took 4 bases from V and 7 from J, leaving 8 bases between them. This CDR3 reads CASSGRANEQFF. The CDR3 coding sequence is TGTGCCAGCAGTGGTAGGGCAAATGAGCAGTTCTTC.

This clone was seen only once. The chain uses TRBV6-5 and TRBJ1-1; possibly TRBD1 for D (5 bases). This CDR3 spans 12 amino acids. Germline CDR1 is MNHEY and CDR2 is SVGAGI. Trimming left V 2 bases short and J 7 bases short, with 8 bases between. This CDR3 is CASSYATGEAFF. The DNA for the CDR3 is TGTGCCAGCAGTTACGCCACAGGTGAAGCTTTCTTT.

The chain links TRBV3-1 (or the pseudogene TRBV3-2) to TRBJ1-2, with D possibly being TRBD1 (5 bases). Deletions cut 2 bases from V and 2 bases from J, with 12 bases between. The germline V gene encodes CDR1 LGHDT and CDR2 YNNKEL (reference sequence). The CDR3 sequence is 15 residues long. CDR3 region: CASSQQGTINYGYTF. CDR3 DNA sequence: TGTGCCAGCAGCCAACAAGGGACTATCAACTATGGCTACACCTTC.

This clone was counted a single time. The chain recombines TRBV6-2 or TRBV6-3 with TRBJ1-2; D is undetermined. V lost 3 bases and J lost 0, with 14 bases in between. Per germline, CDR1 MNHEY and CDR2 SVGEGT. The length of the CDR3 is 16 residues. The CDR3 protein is CASSYPLSITNYGYTF. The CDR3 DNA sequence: TGTGCCAGCAGTTATCCCCTATCTATCACTAACTATGGCTACACCTTC.

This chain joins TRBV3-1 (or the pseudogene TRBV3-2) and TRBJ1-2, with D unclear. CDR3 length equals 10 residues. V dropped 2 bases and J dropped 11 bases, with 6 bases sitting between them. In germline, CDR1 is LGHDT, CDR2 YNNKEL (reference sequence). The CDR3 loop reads CASSQKRYTF. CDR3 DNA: TGTGCCAGCAGCCAAAAACGGTACACCTTC.

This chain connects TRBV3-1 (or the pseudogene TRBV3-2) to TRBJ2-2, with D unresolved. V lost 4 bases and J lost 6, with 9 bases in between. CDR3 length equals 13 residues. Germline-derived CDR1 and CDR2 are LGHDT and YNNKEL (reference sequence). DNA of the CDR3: TGTGCCAGCAGCCCTAGGGTTGCCGGGGAGCTGTTTTTT. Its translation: CASSPRVAGELFF.

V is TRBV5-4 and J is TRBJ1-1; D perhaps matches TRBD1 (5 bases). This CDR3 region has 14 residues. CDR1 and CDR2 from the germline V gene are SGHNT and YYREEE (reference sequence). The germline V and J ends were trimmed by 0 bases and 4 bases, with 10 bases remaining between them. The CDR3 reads CASSLGVGGTEAFF. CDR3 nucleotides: TGTGCCAGCAGCTTGGGCGTGGGGGGCACTGAAGCTTTCTTT.

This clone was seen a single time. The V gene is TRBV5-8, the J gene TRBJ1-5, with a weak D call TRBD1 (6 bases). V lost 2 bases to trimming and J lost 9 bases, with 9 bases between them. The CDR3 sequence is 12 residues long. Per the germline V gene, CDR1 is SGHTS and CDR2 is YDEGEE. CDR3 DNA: TGTGCCAGCAGCTTAAAGGGGGTGCCCCAGCATTTT. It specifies CASSLKGVPQHF. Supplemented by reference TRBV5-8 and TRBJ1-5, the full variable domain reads EAGVTQSPTHLIKTRGQQATLRCSPISGHTSVYWYQQALGLGLQFLLWYDEGEERNRGNFPPRFSGRQFPNYSSELNVNALELEDSALYLCASSLKGVPQHFGDGTRLSIL.

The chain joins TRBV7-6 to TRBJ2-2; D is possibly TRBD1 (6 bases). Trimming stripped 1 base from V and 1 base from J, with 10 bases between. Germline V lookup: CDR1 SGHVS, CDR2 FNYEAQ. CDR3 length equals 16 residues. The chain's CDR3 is CASSLGGRGNTGELFF. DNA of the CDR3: TGTGCCAGCAGCTTAGGAGGCAGGGGGAACACCGGGGAGCTGTTTTTT.

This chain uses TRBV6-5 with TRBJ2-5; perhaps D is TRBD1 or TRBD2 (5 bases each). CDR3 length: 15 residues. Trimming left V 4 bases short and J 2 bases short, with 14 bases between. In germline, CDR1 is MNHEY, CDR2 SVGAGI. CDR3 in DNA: TGTGCCAGCAGTTCCCCCGGGGCTAAACAAGAGACCCAGTACTTC. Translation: CASSSPGAKQETQYF.

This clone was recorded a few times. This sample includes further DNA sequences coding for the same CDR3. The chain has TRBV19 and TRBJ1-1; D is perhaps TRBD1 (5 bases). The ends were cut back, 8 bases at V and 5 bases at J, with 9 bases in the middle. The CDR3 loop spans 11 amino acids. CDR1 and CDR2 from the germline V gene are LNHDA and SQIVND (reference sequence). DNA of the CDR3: TGTGCCAGTCGGGGGTGGACTGAAGCTTTCTTT. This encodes CASRGWTEAFF.

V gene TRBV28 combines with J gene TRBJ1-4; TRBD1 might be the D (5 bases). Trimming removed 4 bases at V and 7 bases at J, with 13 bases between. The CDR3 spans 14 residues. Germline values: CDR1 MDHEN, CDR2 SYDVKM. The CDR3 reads CASSSQGLSEKLFF. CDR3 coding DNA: TGTGCCAGCAGTTCGCAGGGACTGAGTGAAAAACTGTTTTTT.

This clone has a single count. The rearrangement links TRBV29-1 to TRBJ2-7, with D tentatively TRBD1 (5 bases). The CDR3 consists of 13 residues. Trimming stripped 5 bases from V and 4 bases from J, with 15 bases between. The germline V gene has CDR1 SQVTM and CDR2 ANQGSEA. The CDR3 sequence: CSVHSQTGYEQYF. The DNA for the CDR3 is TGCAGCGTTCACTCCCAAACAGGATACGAGCAGTACTTC.

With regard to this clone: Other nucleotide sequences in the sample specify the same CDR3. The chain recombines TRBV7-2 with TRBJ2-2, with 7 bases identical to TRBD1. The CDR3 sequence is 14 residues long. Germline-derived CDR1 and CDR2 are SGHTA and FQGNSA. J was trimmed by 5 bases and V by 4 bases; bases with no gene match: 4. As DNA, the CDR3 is TGTGCCAGCAGCTCACGACAGGGAACCGGGGAGCTGTTTTTT. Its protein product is CASSSRQGTGELFF.

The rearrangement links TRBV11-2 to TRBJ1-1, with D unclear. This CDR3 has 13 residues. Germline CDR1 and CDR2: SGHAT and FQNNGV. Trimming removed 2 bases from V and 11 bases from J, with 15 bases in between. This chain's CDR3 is CASSLRPSSLAFF. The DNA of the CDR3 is TGTGCCAGCAGCTTACGGCCCAGCTCACTCGCTTTCTTT.

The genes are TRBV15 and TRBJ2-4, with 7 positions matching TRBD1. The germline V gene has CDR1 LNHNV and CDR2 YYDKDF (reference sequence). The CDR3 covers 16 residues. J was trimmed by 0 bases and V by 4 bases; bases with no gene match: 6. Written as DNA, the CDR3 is TGTGCCACCAGCAACGACAGGGTTGGAGCCAAAAACATTCAGTACTTC. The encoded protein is CATSNDRVGAKNIQYF.

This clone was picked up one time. The CDR3 here is CASSRPDTYEQFF. CDR3 sequence (DNA): TGTGCCAGCAGCCGCCCCGATACGTACGAGCAGTTCTTC. The V call is TRBV7-2, the J call TRBJ2-1; no clear D gene. Trimming left V 5 bases short and J 10 bases short, with 15 bases between. The CDR3 covers 13 residues. In germline, CDR1 is SGHTA, CDR2 FQGNSA. The entire variable domain, with the rest obtained from reference TRBV7-2 and TRBJ2-1, is as follows: GAGVSQSPSNKVTEKGKDVELRCDPISGHTALYWYRQSLGQGLEFLIYFQGNSAPDKSGLPSDRFSAERTGGSVSTLTIQRTQQEDSAVYLCASSRPDTYEQFFGPGTRLTVL.

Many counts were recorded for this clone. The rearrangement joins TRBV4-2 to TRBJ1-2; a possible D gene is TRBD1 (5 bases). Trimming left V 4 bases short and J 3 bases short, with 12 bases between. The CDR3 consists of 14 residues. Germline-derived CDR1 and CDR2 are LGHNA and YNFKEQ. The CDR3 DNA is TGTGCCAGCAGCCTGGGGCCCCAGGACTATGGCTACACCTTC. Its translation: CASSLGPQDYGYTF.